This TCR beta chain was identified during a study of post-analysis software for immune sequencing data. As for the study in general: Recorded subtypes: relapsing-remitting, secondary progressive, progressive-relapsing; some patients unannotated.

Points from the study as a whole: TRBV segments more frequent in patients than in controls numbered roughly 5 and included TRBV5-6, TRBV5-1 and TRBV20-1. Versus controls, multiple sclerosis patients showed significantly lower diversity (normalized Chao1).

On this clonotype itself: Its specificity is unknown.

The CDR3 consists of 13 residues. Trimming at V came to 6 bases and at J to 8 bases, leaving 4 bases not matched to a gene. CDR1 and CDR2 (germline): DFQATT, SNEGSKA (reference sequence). Unique molecular identifiers were built into the TCR beta cDNA libraries. TCRdb passed the PCR reads through MiXCR, listing each CDR3 protein once. The sample consists of fewer than 850,000 distinct CDR3 sequences, 25% to 30% of them appearing once. The sequenced material came from blood. The V call is TRBV20-1, the J call TRBJ2-1; 13 bases match TRBD2. The source is a girl under 18 with multiple sclerosis. Here the CDR3 DNA reads TGCAGTGCCGGACTAGCGGGAGTCTATGAGCAGTTCTTC. Its protein product is CSAGLAGVYEQFF.